A selection of T cell receptor beta chains follows, all from one sample in a study of graft-versus-host responses after intestinal transplantation. The repertoire was sequenced with immunoSEQ multiplex PCR; TCRdb's copy has only in-frame clones and lacks some. This sample yields 90,000 to 100,000 clones, of which 86% are seen a single time; approximately 1.4% belongs to the top ten. Sequencing was performed on PBMCs, taken 255 days after intestinal transplant. These TCRs come from a human patient who received an intestinal transplant, so some T cells may come from the graft donor. CDR3s leave out the opening cysteine and the closing phenylalanine or tryptophan.

>TRBJ1-3|TRBV29-1
SVQRLSGNTIY
>TRBJ2-1|TRBV6-1
ASSRRGGYNEQF
>TRBJ2-7|TRBV15
ATSSDQQGFLYEQY
>TRBJ2-7|TRBV7-9
ASSLEGYSYEQY
>TRBJ1-5|TRBV4-3
ASSQDSESNQPQH
>TRBJ2-5|TRBV14
ASSLYTSGGETQY
>TRBJ1-1|TRBV9
ASSVGDSEAF
>TRBJ1-1|TRBV6-1
ASSEARTTEAF
>TRBJ2-5|TRBV5-1
ASSLGQGAETQY
>TRBJ1-3|TRBV7-9
ASSPTDSGRTIY
>TRBJ2-4|TRBV27
ASSLSVDRYKMGNIQY
>TRBJ2-5|TRBV7-9
ASSRLLRQGWETQY
>TRBJ2-7|TRBV6-5
ASSYGPYYEQY
>TRBJ2-7|TRBV13
ASSSSGYEQY
>TRBJ1-2|TRBV6-1
ASCGAGHGYT
>TRBJ2-4|TRBV5-6
ASSLYFSYGGENIQY
>TRBJ1-2|TRBV7-9
ASSYNRWTDYGYT
>TRBJ2-7|TRBV6-1
ASSSLGTGRNEQY
>TRBJ2-1|TRBV29-1
SVLGQGTYNEQF
>TRBJ1-2|TRBV4-3
ASSQEIEQTYGYT
>TRBJ2-5|TRBV28
ASSLTGGETQY
>TRBJ1-4|TRBV15
ATSREGATNEKLF
>TRBJ2-6|TRBV19
ASSPWTSGAPNVLT
>TRBJ2-7|TRBV6-5
ASSGGDHYEQY
>TRBJ1-6|TRBV7-2
ASSNGVVNSPLH
>TRBJ2-1|TRBV5-5
ASSEGLRGLGSYNEQF